Given below is one T cell receptor (beta chain) in context. Its cognate antigen is unknown. Trimming left V 4 bases short and J 3 bases short, with 18 bases between. The CDR3 length is 17 residues. The germline CDR1 and CDR2 sequences are MGHRA and YSYEKL. This entry belongs to a study of shared clonotypes between healthy human individuals. The study, taken as a whole, reports: Richness estimates generally favored naive over memory subsets. Non-shared clonotypes had lower generation probabilities than clonotypes shared by all four sorted-subset donors.

Those who donated were healthy HIV-negative adults, with no recent acute infections or vaccinations reported. Splitting the CD4+ cells yielded a CD45RA+ naive subset and a CD45RA-negative memory subset. Repertoires were generated with immunoSEQ multiplex PCR, while TCRdb's copy carries only in-frame clones and drops some. The sample carries under 1,100,000 clones, around 76% recorded once. The chain uses TRBV4-1 and TRBJ2-2; possible D gene TRBD2, 6 bases. The source is a man aged 18 to 29 in good health. Sequenced material: memory CD4+ T cells sorted from blood. The subset here: CD45RA-negative fraction. The CDR3 protein is CASSLRGGGFDTGELFF. CDR3 nucleotides: TGCGCCAGCAGCCTTCGGGGAGGAGGGTTCGACACCGGGGAGCTGTTTTTT.